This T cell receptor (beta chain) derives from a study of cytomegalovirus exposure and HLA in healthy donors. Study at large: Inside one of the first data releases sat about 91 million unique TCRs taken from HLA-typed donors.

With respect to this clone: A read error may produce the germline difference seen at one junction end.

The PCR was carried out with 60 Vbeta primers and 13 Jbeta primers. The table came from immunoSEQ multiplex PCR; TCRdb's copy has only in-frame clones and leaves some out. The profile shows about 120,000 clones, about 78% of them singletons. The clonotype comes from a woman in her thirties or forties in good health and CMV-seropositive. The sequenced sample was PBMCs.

The CDR3 region is CSSSSGSHQPQHF. As DNA, the CDR3 is TGTTCCAGCAGCTCCGGGTCCCATCAGCCCCAGCATTTT. The V and J genes are TRBV7-9 and TRBJ1-5; D uncertain. The CDR3 has 13 residues. Germline assignment: CDR1 SEHNR and CDR2 FQNEAQ (reference sequence).